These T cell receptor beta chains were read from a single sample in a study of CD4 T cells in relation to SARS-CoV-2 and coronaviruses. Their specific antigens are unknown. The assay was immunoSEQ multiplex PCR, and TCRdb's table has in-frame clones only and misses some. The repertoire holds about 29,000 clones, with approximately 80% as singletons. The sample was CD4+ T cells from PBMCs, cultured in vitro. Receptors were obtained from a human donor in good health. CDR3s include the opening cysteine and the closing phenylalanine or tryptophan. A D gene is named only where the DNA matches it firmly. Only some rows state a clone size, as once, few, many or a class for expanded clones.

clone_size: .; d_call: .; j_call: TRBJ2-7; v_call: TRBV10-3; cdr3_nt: TGTGCCACCACACCCGGGACAAGGAGCTCCTACGAGCAGTACTTC; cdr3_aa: CATTPGTRSSYEQYF
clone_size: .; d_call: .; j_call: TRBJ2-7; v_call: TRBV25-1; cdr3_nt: TGTGCCAGCAGTGGCAGCTCCTACGAGCAGTACTTC; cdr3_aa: CASSGSSYEQYF
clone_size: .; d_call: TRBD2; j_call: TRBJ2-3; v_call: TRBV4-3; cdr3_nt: TGCGCCAGCAGCCAAGATCGGGCGGGAGAGGCAGATACGCAGTATTTT; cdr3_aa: CASSQDRAGEADTQYF
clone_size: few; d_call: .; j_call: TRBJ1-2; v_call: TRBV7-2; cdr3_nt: TGTGCCAGCAGCTTAGGGCAGGGGCATGGCTACACCTTC; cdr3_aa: CASSLGQGHGYTF
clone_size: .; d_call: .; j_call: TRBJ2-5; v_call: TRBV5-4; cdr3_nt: TGTGCCAGCAGGGAGGGGACAGTCCAAGAGACCCAGTACTTC; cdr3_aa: CASREGTVQETQYF
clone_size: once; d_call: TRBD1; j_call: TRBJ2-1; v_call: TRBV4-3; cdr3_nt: TGCGCCAGCAGCCGTGGGCAGGGGGTTATGGATGAGCAGTTCTTC; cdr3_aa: CASSRGQGVMDEQFF
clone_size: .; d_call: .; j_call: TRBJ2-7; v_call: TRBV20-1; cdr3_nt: TGCAGTGCTAGTCCTCCCGGAGGTGGGGACGAGCAGTACTTC; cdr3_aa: CSASPPGGGDEQYF
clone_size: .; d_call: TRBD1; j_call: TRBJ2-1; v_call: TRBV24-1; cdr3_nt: TGTGCCACCAAGTGGAGGGACAGGGGGGATGAGCAGTTCTTC; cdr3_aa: CATKWRDRGDEQFF
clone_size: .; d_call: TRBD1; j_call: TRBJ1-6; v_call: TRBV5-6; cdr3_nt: TGTGCCAGCGGAAGGACAGGGGTAAGTTCACCCCTCCACTTT; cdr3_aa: CASGRTGVSSPLHF
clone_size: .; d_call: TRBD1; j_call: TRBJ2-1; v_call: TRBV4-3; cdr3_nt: TGCGCCAGCAGCCAAGATTTGACAGGGGCCCGGAGCCCTCGATACAATGAGCAGTTCTTC; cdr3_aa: CASSQDLTGARSPRYNEQFF
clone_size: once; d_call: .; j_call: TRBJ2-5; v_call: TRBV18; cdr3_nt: TGTGCCAGCTCACCCCGGGGGGCGCGTCTCACCGAGACCCAGTACTTC; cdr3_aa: CASSPRGARLTETQYF
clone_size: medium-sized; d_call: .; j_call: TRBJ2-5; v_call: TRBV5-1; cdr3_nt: TGCGCCAGCACTTACCTCGGTACGGACCAAGAGACCCAGTACTTC; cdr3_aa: CASTYLGTDQETQYF
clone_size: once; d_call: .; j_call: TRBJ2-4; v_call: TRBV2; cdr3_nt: TGTGCCAGCAGCAGCGGGACATTACTAGCCAAAAACATTCAGTACTTC; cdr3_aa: CASSSGTLLAKNIQYF
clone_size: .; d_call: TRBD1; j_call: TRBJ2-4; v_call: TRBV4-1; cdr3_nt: TGCGCCAGCAGCCACGTTGGACAGGTTCAGTACTTC; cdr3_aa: CASSHVGQVQYF
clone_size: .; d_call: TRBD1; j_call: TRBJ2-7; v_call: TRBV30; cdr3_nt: TGTGCCTGGAGTGTACAAGGTCAGGGGGTGACCTCCTACGAGCAGTACTTC; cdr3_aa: CAWSVQGQGVTSYEQYF
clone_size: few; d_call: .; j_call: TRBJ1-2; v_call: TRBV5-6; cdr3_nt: TGTGCCAGCAGCTTGCTCGACGGAATCACAAACTATGGCTACACCTTC; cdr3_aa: CASSLLDGITNYGYTF
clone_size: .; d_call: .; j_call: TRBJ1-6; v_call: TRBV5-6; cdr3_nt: TGTGCCAGCAGCTTGGTGCGTCTTAAGGGTTCACCCCTCCACTTT; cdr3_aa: CASSLVRLKGSPLHF
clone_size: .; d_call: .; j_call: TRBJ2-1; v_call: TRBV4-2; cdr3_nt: TGTGCCAGCAGCCAAGAGCCGCCGGGGGCTTTTATGGCTGAGCAGTTCTTC; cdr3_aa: CASSQEPPGAFMAEQFF
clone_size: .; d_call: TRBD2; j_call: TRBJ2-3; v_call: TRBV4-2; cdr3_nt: TGTGCCAGCAGCCCTAACACGAGGACTAGCGGCACAGATACGCAGTATTTT; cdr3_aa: CASSPNTRTSGTDTQYF
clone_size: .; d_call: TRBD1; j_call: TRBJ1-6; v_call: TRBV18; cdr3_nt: TGTGCCAGCTCACCCGGACAGGTCTATAATTCACCCCTCCACTTT; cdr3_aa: CASSPGQVYNSPLHF
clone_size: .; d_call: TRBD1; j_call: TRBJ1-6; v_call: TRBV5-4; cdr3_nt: TGTGCCAGCAGCTTGGCCCCGACAGGGGGAAATTCACCCCTCCACTTT; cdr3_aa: CASSLAPTGGNSPLHF
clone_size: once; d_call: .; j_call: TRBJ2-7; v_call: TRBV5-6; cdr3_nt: TGTGCCAGCAGCTTCTTCCCGGGCCTCAGCTCCTACGAGCAGTACTTC; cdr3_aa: CASSFFPGLSSYEQYF
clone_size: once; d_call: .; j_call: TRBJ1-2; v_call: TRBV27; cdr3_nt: TGTGCCAGCAGTTTGGGCCCCCTACCCTATGGCTACACCTTC; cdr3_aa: CASSLGPLPYGYTF
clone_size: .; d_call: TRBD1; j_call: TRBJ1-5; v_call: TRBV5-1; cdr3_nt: TGCGCCAGCAGCATTTCGGACAGGTTGAATCAGCCCCAGCATTTT; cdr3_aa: CASSISDRLNQPQHF
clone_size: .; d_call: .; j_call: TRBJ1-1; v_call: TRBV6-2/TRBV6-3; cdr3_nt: TGTGCCAGCAGTTACAGGGATAGGAACACTGAAGCTTTCTTT; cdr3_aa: CASSYRDRNTEAFF
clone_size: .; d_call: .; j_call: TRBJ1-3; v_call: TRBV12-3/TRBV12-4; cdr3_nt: TGTGCCAGCCAGTTTGGGTACGGAAACACCATATATTTT; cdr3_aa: CASQFGYGNTIYF
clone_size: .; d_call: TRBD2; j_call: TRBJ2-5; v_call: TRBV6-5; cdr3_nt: TGTGCCACCAGGACTAGCGGTCAAGAGACCCAGTACTTC; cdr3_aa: CATRTSGQETQYF
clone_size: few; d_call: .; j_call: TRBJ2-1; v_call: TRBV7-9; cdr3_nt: TGTGCCAGCAGCTTAGCTCTTAGGGAGTACAATGAGCAGTTCTTC; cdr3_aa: CASSLALREYNEQFF
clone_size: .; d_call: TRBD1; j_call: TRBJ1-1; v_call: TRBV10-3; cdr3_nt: TGTGCCATCAGTGAGCTCACAGGGGTGAACACTGAAGCTTTCTTT; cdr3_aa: CAISELTGVNTEAFF
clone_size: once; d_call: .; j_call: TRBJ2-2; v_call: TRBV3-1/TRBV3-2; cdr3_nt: TGTGCCAGCAGCCAAGCTCGCCGATTATGGACCGGGGAGCTGTTTTTT; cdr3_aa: CASSQARRLWTGELFF
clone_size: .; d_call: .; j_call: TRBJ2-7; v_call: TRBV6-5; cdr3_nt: TGTGCCATTAGGACAGTCTCCTACGAGCAGTACTTC; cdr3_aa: CAIRTVSYEQYF
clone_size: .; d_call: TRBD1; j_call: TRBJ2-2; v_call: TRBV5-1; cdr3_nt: TGCGCCAGCCTCCGGGACAGCCTACGGAACACCGGGGAGCTGTTTTTT; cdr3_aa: CASLRDSLRNTGELFF
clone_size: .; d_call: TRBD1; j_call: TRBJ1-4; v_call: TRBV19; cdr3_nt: TGTGCCAGTACCACGACAGGGACGTACGAAAAACTGTTTTTT; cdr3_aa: CASTTTGTYEKLFF
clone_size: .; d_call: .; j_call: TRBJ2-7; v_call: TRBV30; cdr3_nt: TGTGCCTGGAGTGATTCTTACGAGCAGTACTTC; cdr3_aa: CAWSDSYEQYF
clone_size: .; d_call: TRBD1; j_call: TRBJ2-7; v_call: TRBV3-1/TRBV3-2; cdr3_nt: TGTGCCAGCAGCCAAAGAGCGACAGGGGGCGAGCAGTACTTC; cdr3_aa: CASSQRATGGEQYF
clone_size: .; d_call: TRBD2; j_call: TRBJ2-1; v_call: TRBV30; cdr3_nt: TGTGCCGGAGGGACTAGCAGATACAATGAGCAGTTCTTC; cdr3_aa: CAGGTSRYNEQFF
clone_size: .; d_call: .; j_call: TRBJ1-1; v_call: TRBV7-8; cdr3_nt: TGTGCCAGCAGCTTGGGTCCGCTGGGGACTGAAGCTTTCTTT; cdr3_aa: CASSLGPLGTEAFF
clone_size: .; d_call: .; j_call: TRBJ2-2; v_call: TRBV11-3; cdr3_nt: TGTGCCAGCAGCCAGGGGCAGTCTAACACCGGGGAGCTGTTTTTT; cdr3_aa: CASSQGQSNTGELFF
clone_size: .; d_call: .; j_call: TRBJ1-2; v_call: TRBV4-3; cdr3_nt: TGCGCCAGCAGCCAAGTTTTGTGGCAGGGGATCTACACCTTC; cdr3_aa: CASSQVLWQGIYTF
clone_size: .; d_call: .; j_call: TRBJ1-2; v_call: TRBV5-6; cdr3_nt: TGTGCCAGCAGCTTTGACAGGCTAGGCGCGCACACCTTC; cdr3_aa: CASSFDRLGAHTF
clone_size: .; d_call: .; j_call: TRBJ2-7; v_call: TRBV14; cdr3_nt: TGTGCCAGCAGCCGGAGCAGGGAGTACGAGCAGTACTTC; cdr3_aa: CASSRSREYEQYF
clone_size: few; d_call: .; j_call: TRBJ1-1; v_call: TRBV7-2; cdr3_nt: TGTGCCAGCAGCTTAGGAAGGGGACCGAAGACTGAAGCTTTCTTT; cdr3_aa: CASSLGRGPKTEAFF
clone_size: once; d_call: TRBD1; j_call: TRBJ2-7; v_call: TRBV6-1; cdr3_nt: TGTGCCAGCAGTGAAATCGACAGGGCTTCACGAAGGGCGGAGCAGTACTTC; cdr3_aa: CASSEIDRASRRAEQYF
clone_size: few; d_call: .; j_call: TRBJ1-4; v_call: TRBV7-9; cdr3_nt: TGTGCCAGCAGCTTAGTCCTTACGGGGGCAACTAATGAAAAACTGTTTTTT; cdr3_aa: CASSLVLTGATNEKLFF
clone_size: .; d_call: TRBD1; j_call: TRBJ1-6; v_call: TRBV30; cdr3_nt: TGTGCCTGGAGTACAGGGGTAGATTCACCCCTCCACTTT; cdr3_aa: CAWSTGVDSPLHF
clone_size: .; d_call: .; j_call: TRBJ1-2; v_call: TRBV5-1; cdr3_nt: TGCGCCAGCAGCTTGGGGGGGGGACTCGAAGTCTCTGGCTACACCTTC; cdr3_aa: CASSLGGGLEVSGYTF
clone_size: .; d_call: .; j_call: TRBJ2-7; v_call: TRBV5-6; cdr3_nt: TGTGCCAGCAGATTGCTCCAAGGAAACGAGCAGTACTTC; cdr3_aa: CASRLLQGNEQYF
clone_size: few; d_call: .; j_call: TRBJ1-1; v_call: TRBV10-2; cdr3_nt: TGCGCCAGCAGTGAACGTCAGCTGAACACTGAAGCTTTCTTT; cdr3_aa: CASSERQLNTEAFF
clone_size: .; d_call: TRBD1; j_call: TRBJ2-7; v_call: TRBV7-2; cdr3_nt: TGTGCCAGCAGCTTAGCGACAGGGTGGGACGAGCAGTACTTC; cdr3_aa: CASSLATGWDEQYF
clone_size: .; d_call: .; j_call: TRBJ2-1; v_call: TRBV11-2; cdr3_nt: TGTGCCAGCAGCTCTAAGGGAGAATCCTACAATGAGCAGTTCTTC; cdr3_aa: CASSSKGESYNEQFF
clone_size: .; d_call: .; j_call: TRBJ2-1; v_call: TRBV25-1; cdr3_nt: TGTGCCAGCAGTGAGATGGGGGCCACCACAGAGGAGCAGTTCTTC; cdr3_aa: CASSEMGATTEEQFF
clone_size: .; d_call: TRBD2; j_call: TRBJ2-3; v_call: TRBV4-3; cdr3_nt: TGCGCCAGCAGCCAAGATAGCGGGAGAACAGATACGCAGTATTTT; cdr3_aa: CASSQDSGRTDTQYF
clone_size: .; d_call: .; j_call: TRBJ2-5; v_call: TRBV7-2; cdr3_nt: TGTGCCAGCAGCTACGACTCTTTCCAAGAGACCCAGTACTTC; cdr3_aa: CASSYDSFQETQYF
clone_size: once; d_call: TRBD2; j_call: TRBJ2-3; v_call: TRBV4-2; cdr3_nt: TGTGCCAGCAGCCAACCCGGAGAGCGGGGGGTCCAGTATTTT; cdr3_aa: CASSQPGERGVQYF
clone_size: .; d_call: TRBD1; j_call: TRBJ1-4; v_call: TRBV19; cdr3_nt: TGTGCCAGTGGGACAGGGCGGGATGAAAAACTGTTTTTT; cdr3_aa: CASGTGRDEKLFF
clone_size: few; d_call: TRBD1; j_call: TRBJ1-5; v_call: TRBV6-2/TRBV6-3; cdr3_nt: TGTGCCAGCAGTTACTCGGGCGACAGGGGGATTCAGCCCCAGCATTTT; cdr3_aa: CASSYSGDRGIQPQHF